The 13 T cell receptor beta chains in this list originate from one sample, sequenced in a study of human T cells and chemical hapten exposure (dated by TCRdb to about 2021). The time point label, read with the paper, signifies: patch test 3, about 24 weeks after DPC sensitization. This sample's treatment or condition label indicates: therapeutic diphenylcyclopropenone sensitization with weekly scalp DPC. The method behind the library was RACE. The sequencer was a NextSeq 500. The raw public reads went through TCRdb reprocessing: fastp at Q25, MiXCR clone calling, in-frame beta chains kept. When rows share a CDR3 protein, they turn into one entry using the most common DNA and genes. The sample profile shows 110,000 or so distinct CDR3 sequences; less than 45% of them were found once. The ten largest clones represent around 2.8% of the sample. The sequences come from whole blood, collected in connection with sensitization to the hapten diphenylcyclopropenone (DPC). These receptors were obtained from a man between 35 and 55 years old with alopecia areata. Some clones in this sample may be carry-over from other donors' samples.

The chain links TRBV27 to TRBJ2-3, with 11 bases matching TRBD2. The CDR3 spans 14 residues. CDR1 is MNHEY and CDR2 is SMNVEV in the germline V gene (reference sequence). V lost 9 bases, J lost 9 bases, and 11 bases stayed unmatched. DNA for the CDR3: TGTGCCAGTCTCCCGGGACTAGCGGCCGCGACGCAGTATTTT. Its translation is CASLPGLAAATQYF.

In its sample, this clonotype was seen a few times. This chain connects TRBV6-2 or TRBV6-3 to TRBJ2-7, with D perhaps TRBD1 (6 bases). CDR1 is MNHEY and CDR2 is SVGEGT in the germline V gene. V was trimmed by 0 bases and J by 2 bases, leaving 14 bases between them. The length of the CDR3 is 16 residues. The CDR3 bases are TGTGCCAGCAGTTACTCGCGACAGGCCATGCCCTACGAGCAGTACTTC. Translating it yields CASSYSRQAMPYEQYF.

This clonotype was recorded many times. This sequence joins TRBV6-5 and TRBJ2-3; 7 nucleotides align to TRBD2. CDR1 MNHEY and CDR2 SVGAGI come from the germline V gene. The CDR3 is 15 residues long. The J segment lost 5 bases and the V segment lost 5 bases, leaving 10 bases of the junction unmatched. The CDR3 here is CASSTRRLALDTQYF. Written as DNA, the CDR3 is TGTGCCAGCAGTACAAGAAGACTAGCATTAGATACGCAGTATTTT.

The J gene is TRBJ2-5, the V gene TRBV28; D unresolved. V lost 3 bases and J 2 bases, leaving 7 bases between the germline ends. Germline V gene sequence: CDR1 MDHEN, CDR2 SYDVKM. This CDR3 is built from 13 residues. This CDR3 reads CASSLVAQETQYF. The CDR3, as DNA: TGTGCCAGCAGTTTGGTAGCACAAGAGACCCAGTACTTC.

This clonotype was detected only a few times. The rearrangement links TRBV11-2 to TRBJ2-1; the match to TRBD1 covers 10 bases. Germline V gene sequence: CDR1 SGHAT, CDR2 FQNNGV. This CDR3 is built from 16 residues. Unmatched junction bases numbered 3, after V lost 0 bases and J lost 4 bases. The CDR3 is CASSLDRDRGYNEQFF. The CDR3, as DNA: TGTGCCAGCAGCTTAGACCGGGACAGGGGATACAATGAGCAGTTCTTC.

The chain uses TRBV6-6 and TRBJ2-7, with a tentative D call TRBD1 (6 bases). The V end lost 6 bases, the J end lost 4 bases, and 22 bases lay between the germline ends. CDR3 length: 16 residues. The germline CDR1 and CDR2 sequences are MNHNY and SVGAGI (reference sequence). The CDR3 loop is CASRKPSVMGAYEQYF. CDR3 DNA sequence: TGTGCCAGCAGGAAGCCCTCCGTGATGGGGGCATACGAGCAGTACTTC.

The V call is TRBV11-1, the J call TRBJ2-3; D is ambiguous. Trimming left V 1 base short and J 5 bases short, with 7 bases between. The germline CDR1 and CDR2 sequences are SGHAT and FQDESV (reference sequence). This CDR3 region has 13 residues. CDR3 loop: CASSLVEEDTQYF. The DNA for the CDR3 is TGTGCCAGCAGCTTAGTCGAAGAAGATACGCAGTATTTT.

This clonotype has a handful of counts. The rearrangement joins TRBV6-2 or TRBV6-3 to TRBJ2-5, with D perhaps TRBD2 (5 bases). The CDR3 is 14 residues long. Germline CDR1 and CDR2: MNHEY and SVGEGT. V was trimmed by 4 bases and J by 5 bases, leaving 14 bases between them. The CDR3 DNA sequence: TGTGCCAGCAGTTTCGACTACACGGGGGAGACCCAGTACTTC. Encoded protein: CASSFDYTGETQYF.

V gene TRBV28 combines with J gene TRBJ1-1; maybe TRBD1 (6 bases). Germline values: CDR1 MDHEN, CDR2 SYDVKM. V gave up 1 base and J gave up 8 bases, with 17 bases separating them. CDR3 length: 15 amino acids. CDR3 in amino acids: CASSLFGAGAREAFF. CDR3 coding DNA: TGTGCCAGCAGTTTATTTGGGGCAGGGGCTCGCGAAGCTTTCTTT.

The V and J genes are TRBV2 and TRBJ2-1; 9 nucleotides line up with TRBD2. The CDR3 is 15 amino acids. V lost 5 bases, J lost 1 base, and 3 bases stayed unmatched. Germline-derived CDR1 and CDR2 are SNHLY and FYNNEI. DNA for the CDR3: TGTGCCAGCAGTCAGCTAGCGGGGTCCTACAATGAGCAGTTCTTC. Its translation: CASSQLAGSYNEQFF.

The rearrangement links TRBV21-1 to TRBJ1-4; the table's D call TRBD1 went unverified against the DNA. TRBV21-1 is a known pseudogene. The CDR3 consists of 15 residues. CDR3 sequence: CASSKEHRGGEKLFF. The CDR3 coding sequence is TGTGCCAGCAGCAAAGAGCACAGGGGGGGGGAAAAACTGTTTTTT.

This clonotype was observed a handful of times. This chain connects TRBV29-1 to TRBJ1-5; D might be TRBD1 (5 bases). CDR3 length equals 14 residues. Germline CDR1 is SQVTM and CDR2 is ANQGSEA. Trimming took 6 bases from V and 1 from J, leaving 13 bases between them. The CDR3 here is CSVTQGGSNQPQHF. CDR3 nucleotides: TGCAGCGTCACTCAGGGCGGAAGCAATCAGCCCCAGCATTTT.

The V and J genes are TRBV27 and TRBJ1-1; 7 bases map to TRBD1. Trimming at V came to 5 bases and at J to 1 base, leaving 4 bases not matched to a gene. The CDR3 runs 14 residues. The germline V gene has CDR1 MNHEY and CDR2 SMNVEV (reference sequence). The CDR3 nucleotides read TGTGCCAGCAGTCCCACAGGGGCGAACACTGAAGCTTTCTTT. Amino acid sequence: CASSPTGANTEAFF.